This TCR beta chain emerged from a study of blood T cell repertoires in COVID-19. Study summary: Samples came from the United States, Italy and Spain, spanning acute and convalescent COVID-19. Sources were T cells, B-cell-depleted T cells, or PBMCs; the material itself was cDNA or gDNA.

The CDR3 extends over 15 amino acids. V was pared by 1 base and J by 1 base, with 11 bases between. Germline V gene lookup returns CDR1 SEHNR and CDR2 FQNEAQ (reference sequence). Those enrolled in Seattle joined during active infection and were followed longitudinally afterward. In the original workflow: Nucleated cell number was recorded as an estimate derived from reference gene primer amplification. Profiling relied on immunoSEQ multiplex PCR, and the TCRdb table lists in-frame clones only, not all of them. V and J calls plus clone size are reproduced from that table; the DNA served to infer D and trimming. This table holds about 180,000 clones, roughly 87% found once.

The clonotype was recovered from a woman aged 70-85 years with COVID-19, enrolled during active disease. The specimen sequenced was peripheral blood. The chain joins TRBV7-9 to TRBJ2-7, with D perhaps TRBD2 (5 bases). Here the CDR3 reads CASSLVAGLSYEQYF. For the CDR3, the DNA is TGTGCCAGCAGCTTAGTGGCGGGCCTATCCTACGAGCAGTACTTC.